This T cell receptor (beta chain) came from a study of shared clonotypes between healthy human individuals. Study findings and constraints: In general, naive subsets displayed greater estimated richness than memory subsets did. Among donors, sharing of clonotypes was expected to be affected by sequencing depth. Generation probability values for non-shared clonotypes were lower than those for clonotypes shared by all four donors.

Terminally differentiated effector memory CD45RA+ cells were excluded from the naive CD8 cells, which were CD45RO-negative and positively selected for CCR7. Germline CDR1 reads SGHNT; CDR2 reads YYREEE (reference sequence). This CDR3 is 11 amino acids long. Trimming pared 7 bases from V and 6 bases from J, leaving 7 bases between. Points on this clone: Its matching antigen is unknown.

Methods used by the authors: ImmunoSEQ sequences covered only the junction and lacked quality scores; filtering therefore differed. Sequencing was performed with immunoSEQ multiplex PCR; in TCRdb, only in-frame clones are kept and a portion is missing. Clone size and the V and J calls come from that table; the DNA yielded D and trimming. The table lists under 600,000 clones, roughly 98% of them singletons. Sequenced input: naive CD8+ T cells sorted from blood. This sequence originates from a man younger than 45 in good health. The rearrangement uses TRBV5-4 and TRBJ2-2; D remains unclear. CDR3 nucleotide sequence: TGTGCCAGCGAAAATGCCGGGGAGCTGTTTTTT. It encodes CASENAGELFF.